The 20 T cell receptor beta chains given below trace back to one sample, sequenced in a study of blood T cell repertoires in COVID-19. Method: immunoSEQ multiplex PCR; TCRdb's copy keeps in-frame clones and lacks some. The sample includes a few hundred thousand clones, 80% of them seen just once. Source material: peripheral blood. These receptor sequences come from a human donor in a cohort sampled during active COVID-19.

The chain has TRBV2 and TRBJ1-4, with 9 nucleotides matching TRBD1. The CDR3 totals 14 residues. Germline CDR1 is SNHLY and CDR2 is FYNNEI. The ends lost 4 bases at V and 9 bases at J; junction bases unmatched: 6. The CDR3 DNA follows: TGTGCCAGCAGTGTGGAACAGGGGGCGAAAAAACTGTTTTTT. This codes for CASSVEQGAKKLFF.

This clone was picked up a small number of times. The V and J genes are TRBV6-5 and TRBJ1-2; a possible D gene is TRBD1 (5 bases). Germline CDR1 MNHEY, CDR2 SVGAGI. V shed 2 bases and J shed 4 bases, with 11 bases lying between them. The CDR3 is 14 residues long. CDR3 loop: CASSYGADVYGYTF. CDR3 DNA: TGTGCCAGCAGTTACGGGGCGGACGTCTATGGCTACACCTTC.

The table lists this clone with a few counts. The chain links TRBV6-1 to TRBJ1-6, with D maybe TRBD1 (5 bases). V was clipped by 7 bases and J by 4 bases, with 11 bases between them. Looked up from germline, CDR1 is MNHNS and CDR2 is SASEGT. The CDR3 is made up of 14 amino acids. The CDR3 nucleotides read TGTGCCAGCATCGAACGGGGGTATAATTCACCCCTCCACTTT. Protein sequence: CASIERGYNSPLHF.

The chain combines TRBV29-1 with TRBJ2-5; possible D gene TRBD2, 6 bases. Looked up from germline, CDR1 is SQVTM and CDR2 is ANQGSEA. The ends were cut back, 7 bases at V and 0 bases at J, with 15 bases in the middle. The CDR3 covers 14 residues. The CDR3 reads CSANQGLHQETQYF. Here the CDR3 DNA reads TGCAGCGCTAACCAGGGACTGCACCAAGAGACCCAGTACTTC.

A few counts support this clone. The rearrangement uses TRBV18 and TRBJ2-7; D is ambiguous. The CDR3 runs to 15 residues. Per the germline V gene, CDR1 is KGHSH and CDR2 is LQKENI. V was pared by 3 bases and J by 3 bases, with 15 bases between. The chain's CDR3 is CASSPGPSGNYEQYF. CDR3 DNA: TGTGCCAGCTCACCCGGTCCTTCGGGTAACTACGAGCAGTACTTC.

The CDR3 loop reads CSVGRDGSYNEQFF. The CDR3 DNA sequence: TGCAGCGTTGGACGGGATGGCTCCTACAATGAGCAGTTCTTC. The chain uses TRBV29-1 and TRBJ2-1, with D perhaps TRBD2 (5 bases). Germline values: CDR1 SQVTM, CDR2 ANQGSEA. Trimming pared 4 bases from V and 0 bases from J, leaving 10 bases between. The CDR3 has 14 amino acids.

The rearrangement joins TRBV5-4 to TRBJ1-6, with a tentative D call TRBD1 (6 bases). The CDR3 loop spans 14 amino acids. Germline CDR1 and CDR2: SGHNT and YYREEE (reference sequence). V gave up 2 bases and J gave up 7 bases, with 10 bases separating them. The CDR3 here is CASSFRDTNSPLHF. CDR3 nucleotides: TGTGCCAGCAGCTTCCGGGACACGAATTCACCCCTCCACTTT.

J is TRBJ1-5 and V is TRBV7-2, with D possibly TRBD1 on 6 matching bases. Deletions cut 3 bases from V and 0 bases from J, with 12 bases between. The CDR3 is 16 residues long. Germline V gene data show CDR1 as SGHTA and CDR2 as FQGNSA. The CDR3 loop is CASSFGGARSNQPQHF. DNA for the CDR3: TGTGCCAGCAGCTTCGGGGGGGCGCGTAGCAATCAGCCCCAGCATTTT.

The CDR3 sequence: CASSPRRLAETQYF. DNA for the CDR3: TGTGCCAGCAGCCCCCGTCGGCTAGCCGAGACCCAGTACTTC. The rearrangement joins TRBV27 to TRBJ2-5; possibly TRBD2 for D (5 bases). The CDR3 contains 14 residues. Germline V gene sequence: CDR1 MNHEY, CDR2 SMNVEV (reference sequence). V was cut by 6 bases and J by 5 bases, with 16 bases left in between.

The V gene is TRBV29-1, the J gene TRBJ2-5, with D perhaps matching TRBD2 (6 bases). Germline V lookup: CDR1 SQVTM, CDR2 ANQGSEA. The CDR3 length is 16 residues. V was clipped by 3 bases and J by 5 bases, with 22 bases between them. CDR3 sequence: CSVEGDGGSLEETQYF. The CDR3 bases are TGCAGCGTTGAGGGGGACGGAGGGTCGTTGGAGGAGACCCAGTACTTC.

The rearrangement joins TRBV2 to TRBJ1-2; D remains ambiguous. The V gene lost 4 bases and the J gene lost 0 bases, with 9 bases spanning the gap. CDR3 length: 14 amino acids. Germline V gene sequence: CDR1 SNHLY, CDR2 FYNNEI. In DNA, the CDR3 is TGTGCCAGCAGTGCACCTTTAGCTAACTATGGCTACACCTTC. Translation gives CASSAPLANYGYTF. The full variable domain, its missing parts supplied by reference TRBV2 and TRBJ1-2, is EPEVTQTPSHQVTQMGQEVILRCVPISNHLYFYWYRQILGQKVEFLVSFYNNEISEKSEIFDDQFSVERPDGSNFTLKIRSTKLEDSAMYFCASSAPLANYGYTFGSGTRLTVV.

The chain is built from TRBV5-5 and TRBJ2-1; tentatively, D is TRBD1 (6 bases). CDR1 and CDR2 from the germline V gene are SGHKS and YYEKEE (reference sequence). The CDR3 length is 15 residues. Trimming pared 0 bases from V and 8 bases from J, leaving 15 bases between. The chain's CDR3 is CASSLEGTGRDEQFF. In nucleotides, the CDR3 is TGTGCCAGCAGCTTGGAAGGAACAGGGCGGGATGAGCAGTTCTTC.

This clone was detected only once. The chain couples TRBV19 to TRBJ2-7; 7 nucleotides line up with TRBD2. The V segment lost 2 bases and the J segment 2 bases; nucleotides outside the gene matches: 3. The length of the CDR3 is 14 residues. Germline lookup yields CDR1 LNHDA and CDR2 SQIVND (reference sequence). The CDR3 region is CASSIRLAAYEQYF. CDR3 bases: TGTGCCAGTAGTATACGGCTAGCGGCCTACGAGCAGTACTTC.

CDR3 amino acids: CATSDSYRTDTQYF. Here the CDR3 DNA reads TGTGCCACCAGTGACAGTTACCGCACAGATACGCAGTATTTT. J is TRBJ2-3 and V is TRBV24-1; D call uncertain. Germline V gene data show CDR1 as KGHDR and CDR2 as SFDVKD. The germline V and J ends were trimmed by 4 bases and 1 base, with 8 bases remaining between them. This CDR3 comprises 14 residues.

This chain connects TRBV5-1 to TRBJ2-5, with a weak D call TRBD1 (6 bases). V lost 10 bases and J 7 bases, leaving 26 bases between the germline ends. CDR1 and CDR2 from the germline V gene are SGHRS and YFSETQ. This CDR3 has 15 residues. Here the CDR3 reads CAGPGTRRLNGTQYF. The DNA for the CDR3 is TGCGCCGGACCCGGGACACGAAGACTTAACGGGACCCAGTACTTC. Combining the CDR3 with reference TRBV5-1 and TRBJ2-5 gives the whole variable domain KAGVTQTPRYLIKTRGQQVTLSCSPISGHRSVSWYQQTPGQGLQFLFEYFSETQRNKGNFPGRFSGRQFSNSRSEMNVSTLELGDSALYLCAGPGTRRLNGTQYFGPGTRLLVL.

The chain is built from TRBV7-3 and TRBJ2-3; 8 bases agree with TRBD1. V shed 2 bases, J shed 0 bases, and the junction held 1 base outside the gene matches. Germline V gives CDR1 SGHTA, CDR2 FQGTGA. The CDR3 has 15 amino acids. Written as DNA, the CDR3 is TGTGCCAGCAGCTTACAGGGGGCTAGCACAGATACGCAGTATTTT. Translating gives CASSLQGASTDTQYF.

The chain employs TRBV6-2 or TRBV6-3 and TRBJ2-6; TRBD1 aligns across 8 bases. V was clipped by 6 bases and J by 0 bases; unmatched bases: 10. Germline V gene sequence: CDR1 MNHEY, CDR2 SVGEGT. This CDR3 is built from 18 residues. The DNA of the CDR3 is TGTGCCAGCAGCACACGGACAGGGCCTTTCTCTGGGGCCAACGTCCTGACTTTC. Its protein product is CASSTRTGPFSGANVLTF.

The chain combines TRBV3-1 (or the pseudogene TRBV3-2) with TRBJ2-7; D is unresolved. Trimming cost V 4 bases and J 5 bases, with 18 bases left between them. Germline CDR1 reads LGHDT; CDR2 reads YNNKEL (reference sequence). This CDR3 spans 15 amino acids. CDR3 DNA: TGTGCCAGCAGCCTCCAGGTCGGAATATCCCACGAGCAGTACTTC. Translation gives CASSLQVGISHEQYF.

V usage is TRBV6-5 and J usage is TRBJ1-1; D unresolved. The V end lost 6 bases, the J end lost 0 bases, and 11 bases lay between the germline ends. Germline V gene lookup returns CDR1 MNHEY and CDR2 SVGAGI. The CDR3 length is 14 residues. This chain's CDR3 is CASRPKRVNTEAFF. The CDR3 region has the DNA TGTGCCAGCAGGCCGAAGCGGGTGAACACTGAAGCTTTCTTT.

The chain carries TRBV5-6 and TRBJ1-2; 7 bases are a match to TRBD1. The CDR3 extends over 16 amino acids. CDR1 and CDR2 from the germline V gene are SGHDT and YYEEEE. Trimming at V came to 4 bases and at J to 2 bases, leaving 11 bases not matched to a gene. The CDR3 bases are TGTGCCAGCAGCATTACAGGGGCAGGAGAAAACTATGGCTACACCTTC. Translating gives CASSITGAGENYGYTF.